This record covers a single T cell receptor beta chain. Its specific antigen is unknown. No much larger clone is present one base from it, and per-base qualities are unavailable. The data are from a study of blood T cell repertoires in COVID-19 (dated by TCRdb to about 2020). Background on the whole study: The collaborator samples originated in the United States, Italy and Spain and spanned the acute and convalescent phases of COVID-19. The samples were drawn from the first 160 participants of the ongoing ImmuneRACE study and from roughly 1,300 subjects provided by 6 global collaborators. The dataset comprised deeply sampled blood TCRbeta repertoires from subjects exposed to, actively infected with, or recovered from COVID-19. Where HLA class I and class II types were available, the types were taken from metadata supplied by the sample provider, not from assay-based typing. Sample metadata almost always included a de-identified subject ID, COVID-19 status, age in years and sex. The repertoires were made available in a free public database intended to serve as a resource for research on the immune response to SARS-CoV-2. The prospective study material was composed of cDNA or gDNA derived from T cells, B-cell-depleted T cells, or PBMCs.

Taken from cysteine to phenylalanine, the CDR3 has 12 residues. Of all the DNA, just the CDR3 is kept, 36 bases in frame from base 1. The germline V gene yields KGHDR for CDR1 and SFDVKD for CDR2. V loses 7 bases of germline sequence and J loses 4 bases, and the interval between the two ends is 6 bases. Each collaborating institution followed its own protocols to collect whole blood in K2EDTA tubes. Collaborator samples were shipped for TCRbeta analysis as frozen whole blood, isolated PBMCs, or DNA extracted from either sample type. Study-wide findings and limitations: Clinical and demographic metadata were provided uncurated, with the amount varying by source and participant.

TCRbeta CDR3 regions were amplified from genomic DNA using the immunoSEQ Assay, a bias-controlled multiplex PCR. In the source study's methods: The number of nucleated cells in each sample was estimated by amplification of reference gene primers within the assay. Sequence reads were collapsed and filtered to measure the absolute abundance of every unique TCRbeta CDR3 rearrangement. For each sample, productive Simpson clonality was calculated by taking the square root of Simpson's diversity index across productive rearrangements. TCRdb stores this immuneACCESS table with in-frame sequences only. Part of the clones is absent; in the studies checked, under half of the shortfall reflects unresolved V genes, and no reason is known for the rest. V, J and clone size reflect that table, while D and trimming were determined from the DNA. Within this sample are over 85,000 clones, with around nine tenths of them counted one time only. The top ten clones comprise approximately 5% of the sample.

The clonotype originates from a man aged 65 to 79 with acute or convalescent COVID-19. The receptor chain draws on TRBV24-1 and TRBJ2-2; TRBD1 is possibly the D segment (6 matching bases). Sequenced material: peripheral blood. The CDR3 region: CATRGATGELFF. The sequenced DNA: TGTGCCACCAGGGGGGCCACCGGGGAGCTGTTTTTT.